The sequence of this T cell receptor (beta chain) was determined in a study of blood T cells in healthy people across ages. Study at large: The template switching approach captured approximately one barcoded beta molecule for every two T cells.

The CDR3 has 14 residues. The germline V gene encodes CDR1 SGHRS and CDR2 YFSETQ. With V trimmed by 1 base and J by 5 bases, 5 bases remained unmatched. The authors drew approximately 9 milliliters of peripheral blood from each donor. The sample holds many counts of this clonotype. Its antigen is not identified. Next came a second PCR, run for about 7 to 12 cycles, which used a sample-barcoded 5' primer along with a J-beta primer mix. Each of the samples gave a minimum of 2.5 million paired-end reads that contained CDR3. From the 5' RACE reads, TCRdb called clonotypes with MiXCR, one entry per CDR3 protein. The data contain about 650,000 distinct CDR3 sequences, about 30% of them singletons. Study-wide findings and caveats: PBMCs were not sorted, which prevented a conclusive comparison of naive versus antigen-experienced cells.

Source material: blood. The gene calls are TRBV5-1 and TRBJ2-5; the match to TRBD1 covers 7 bases. The receptor was derived from a woman aged 80 or over in good health. This chain's CDR3 is CASSLQGVVETQYF. Written as DNA, the CDR3 is TGCGCCAGCAGCTTGCAGGGGGTGGTGGAGACCCAGTACTTC.